This TCR beta chain comes out of a study of blood T cell repertoires in COVID-19. For the study at large: From the United States, Italy and Spain came samples of acute and convalescent COVID-19.

CDR3 size: 13 residues. V was pared by 5 bases and J by 10 bases, with 7 bases of the junction left unmatched. The germline CDR1 and CDR2 sequences are SEHNR and FQNEAQ (reference sequence). Clones were read by immunoSEQ multiplex PCR, and TCRdb kept only the in-frame ones, dropping some. The repertoire holds under 150,000 clones, with 70% to 90% as singletons. The chain joins TRBV7-9 to TRBJ2-2, with 7 bases that match TRBD2. This clonotype originated in a woman aged 70-85 years who had recovered from COVID-19. The specimen sequenced was peripheral blood. The CDR3 is CASSPPLAAELFF. The CDR3 DNA reads as TGTGCCAGCAGCCCGCCTCTAGCGGCGGAGCTGTTTTTT.